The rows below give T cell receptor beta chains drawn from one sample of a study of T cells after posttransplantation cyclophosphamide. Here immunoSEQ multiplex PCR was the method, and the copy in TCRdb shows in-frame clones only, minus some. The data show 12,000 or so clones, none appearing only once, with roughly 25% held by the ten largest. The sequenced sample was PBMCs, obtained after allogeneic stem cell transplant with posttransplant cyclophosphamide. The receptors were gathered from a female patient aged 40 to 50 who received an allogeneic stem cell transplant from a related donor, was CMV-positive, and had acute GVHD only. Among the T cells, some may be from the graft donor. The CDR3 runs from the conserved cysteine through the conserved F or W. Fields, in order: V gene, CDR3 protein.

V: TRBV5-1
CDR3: CASSLDVAKPLHF

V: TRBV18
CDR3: CASSRGQNYEQYF

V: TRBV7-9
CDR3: CASSLGWTENYGYTF

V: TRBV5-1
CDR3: CASIDSGGNEQFF

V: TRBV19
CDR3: CASMEGGAGTQYF

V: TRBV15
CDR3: CATSRRLAGAYSYEQYF

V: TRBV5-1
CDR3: CASSLGQMNTEAFF

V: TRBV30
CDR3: CAWSVVRDRGRQETQYF

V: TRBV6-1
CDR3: CASSLGQGSTDTQYF

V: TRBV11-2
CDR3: CASSWTRDTEAFF

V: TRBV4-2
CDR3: CATSVGDTEAFF

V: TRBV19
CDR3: CASSPRLAGGPGELFF

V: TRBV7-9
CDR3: CASSLLAGGANTGELFF

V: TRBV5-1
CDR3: CASSLSGAPGEETQYF

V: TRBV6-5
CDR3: CASSYYRGTDAQYF

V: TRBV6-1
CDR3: CASSEGFGQGGNEQFF

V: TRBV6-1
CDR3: CASAGTGNLDTQYF

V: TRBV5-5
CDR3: CASSLQGNWNEKLFF

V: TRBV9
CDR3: CASSVGLAATYNEQFF

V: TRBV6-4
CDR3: CASSREGTDTQYF

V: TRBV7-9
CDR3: CASRTGLDEKLFF

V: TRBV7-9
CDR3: CASSPRTGNYGYTF

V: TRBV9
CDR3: CASSVGEGQGSFLAKNIQYF

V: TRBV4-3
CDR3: CASSQAAGVDNEQFF

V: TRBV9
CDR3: CASSVSASASDTQYF